The T cell receptor beta chain under discussion was sequenced for a study of vaccination and CD4 T cells after COVID-19. Study-wide context: Timing of post-vaccine sample collection was a median approximately 72 days after dose two, with a range of 14 to 241. Study conclusions and caveats: Spike mono-reactivity was evident in 304 of the 307 vaccine-specific clones derived from convalescent patients.

The sample's treatment: approximately 11-day PBMC culture with coronavirus spike peptide pools or control peptides (ViraFEST assay). The ViraFEST method relied on peptide pools to expand antigen-specific T cells, followed by TCR sequencing. The Oncomine TCR Beta short-read assay generated sequence data from the DNA of cultured CD4+ T cells. TCRdb fed the PCR reads into MiXCR, producing one record per CDR3 protein. The sample lists about 15,000 distinct CDR3 sequences; approximately 71% were seen once. As regards this clonotype: Its specificity is unknown.

CDR3 length equals 16 residues. With 6 bases clipped from V and 4 bases from J, the junction kept 10 bases outside the gene matches. Germline CDR1 is LNHDA and CDR2 is SQIVND (reference sequence). The clonotype comes from a human donor who had recovered from COVID-19. This sequence joins TRBV19 and TRBJ2-2; the match to TRBD1 covers 8 bases. The sequenced sample was CD4+ T cells from blood, cultured in vitro. This CDR3 reads CASRGRGQVGTGELFF. CDR3 DNA sequence: TGTGCCAGTAGAGGCAGGGGGCAGGTCGGCACCGGGGAGCTGTTTTTT.